This T cell receptor beta chain is drawn from a study of blood T cell repertoires in COVID-19. Study-wide context: COVID-19 samples collected from the United States, Italy and Spain covered acute and convalescent phases.

In the original workflow: It was from reference gene primer amplification that nucleated cell counts were estimated. Assay used: immunoSEQ multiplex PCR; TCRdb lists only in-frame clones, some missing. V, J and clone size derive from that table, while D and trimming were established from the DNA sequence. This sample carries about 190,000 clones, roughly nine tenths of them seen once, and the ten largest clones take less than 3.5%. Germline V gene data show CDR1 as MDHEN and CDR2 as SYDVKM. V shed 5 bases and J 4 bases; nucleotides not matched to a gene: 12. CDR3 length equals 16 residues. This sequence originates from a woman aged 25 to 39 with active or convalescent COVID-19. The sequenced sample consisted of peripheral blood. J is TRBJ2-5 and V is TRBV28; TRBD2 matches at 8 bases. In nucleotides, the CDR3 is TGTGCCAGCAGTCCCTCGCTAGCGGGTCGTAGAGAGACCCAGTACTTC. Protein sequence: CASSPSLAGRRETQYF.